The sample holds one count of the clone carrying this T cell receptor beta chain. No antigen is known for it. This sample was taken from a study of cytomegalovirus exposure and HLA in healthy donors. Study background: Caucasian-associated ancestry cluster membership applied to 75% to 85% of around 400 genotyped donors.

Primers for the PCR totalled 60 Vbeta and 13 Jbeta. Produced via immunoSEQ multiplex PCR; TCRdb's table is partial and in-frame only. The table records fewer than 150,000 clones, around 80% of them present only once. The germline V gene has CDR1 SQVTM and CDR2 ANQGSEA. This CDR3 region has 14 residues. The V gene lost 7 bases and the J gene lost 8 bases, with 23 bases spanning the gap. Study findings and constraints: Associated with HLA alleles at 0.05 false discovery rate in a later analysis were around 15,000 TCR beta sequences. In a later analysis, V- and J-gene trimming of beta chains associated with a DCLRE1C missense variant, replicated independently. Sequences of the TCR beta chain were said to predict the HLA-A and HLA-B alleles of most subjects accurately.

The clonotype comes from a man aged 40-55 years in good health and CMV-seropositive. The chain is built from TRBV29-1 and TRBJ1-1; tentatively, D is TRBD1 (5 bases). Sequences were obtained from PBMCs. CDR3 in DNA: TGCAGCGCCCGGAACGACAGAGAAATTTCAGAAGCTTTCTTT. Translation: CSARNDREISEAFF. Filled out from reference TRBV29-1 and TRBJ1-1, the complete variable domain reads SAVISQKPSRDICQRGTSLTIQCQVDSQVTMMFWYRQQPGQSLTLIATANQGSEATYESGFVIDKFPISRPNLTFSTLTVSNMSPEDSSIYLCSARNDREISEAFFGQGTRLTVV.